These T cell receptor beta chains were read from a single sample in a study of T cells after yellow fever vaccination. TCRdb re-called the 5' RACE reads through MiXCR, storing one row per CDR3 protein. The sample carries 250,000 to 350,000 distinct CDR3 sequences, around 9.3% recorded once. The input for sequencing was CD4+ T cells sorted from PBMCs, taken 5 days after the yellow fever booster vaccination. All receptors come from a man aged 18 to 29 who received the YFV17D yellow fever vaccine. Both conserved end residues are part of each CDR3. D genes are given only for firm matches. Clone size is shown for a subset of rows, as once, few, many or a class of expanded clone.

J gene: TRBJ2-1
V gene: TRBV4-2
clone size: few
D gene: -
CDR3 protein: CASSSSDLYNEQFF
CDR3 DNA: TGTGCCAGCAGCTCTTCAGACTTATACAATGAGCAGTTCTTC

J gene: TRBJ1-2
V gene: TRBV7-9
clone size: many
D gene: -
CDR3 protein: CASSLRTAGYTF
CDR3 DNA: TGTGCCAGCAGCTTAAGAACAGCTGGCTACACCTTC

J gene: TRBJ1-1
V gene: TRBV5-6
clone size: -
D gene: -
CDR3 protein: CASSFGSVMNTEAFF
CDR3 DNA: TGTGCCAGCAGCTTTGGGTCAGTCATGAACACTGAAGCTTTCTTT

J gene: TRBJ1-2
V gene: TRBV12-3/TRBV12-4
clone size: many
D gene: -
CDR3 protein: CASSFLQGGGYTF
CDR3 DNA: TGTGCCAGCAGTTTTTTACAGGGTGGTGGCTACACCTTC

J gene: TRBJ2-7
V gene: TRBV6-5
clone size: many
D gene: -
CDR3 protein: CASSHQGGTYEQYF
CDR3 DNA: TGTGCCAGCAGTCACCAGGGGGGCACCTACGAGCAGTACTTC

J gene: TRBJ1-5
V gene: TRBV20-1
clone size: few
D gene: -
CDR3 protein: CSARDETGGHYQPQHF
CDR3 DNA: TGCAGTGCTAGAGATGAGACGGGCGGACATTATCAGCCCCAGCATTTT

J gene: TRBJ1-2
V gene: TRBV20-1
clone size: -
D gene: -
CDR3 protein: CSATGVKGYTF
CDR3 DNA: TGCAGTGCTACAGGGGTGAAAGGCTACACCTTC

J gene: TRBJ2-3
V gene: TRBV6-5
clone size: -
D gene: TRBD1
CDR3 protein: CASSRQGAGDTQYF
CDR3 DNA: TGTGCCAGCAGCAGACAGGGGGCTGGGGATACGCAGTATTTT

J gene: TRBJ2-3
V gene: TRBV24-1
clone size: -
D gene: -
CDR3 protein: CATSAYRVADTQYF
CDR3 DNA: TGTGCCACCAGTGCCTACAGGGTTGCAGATACGCAGTATTTT

J gene: TRBJ2-3
V gene: TRBV20-1
clone size: few
D gene: -
CDR3 protein: CSASALANADTQYF
CDR3 DNA: TGCAGTGCTAGCGCACTAGCCAACGCAGATACGCAGTATTTT

J gene: TRBJ2-5
V gene: TRBV9
clone size: -
D gene: TRBD2
CDR3 protein: CASSPGGPRETQYF
CDR3 DNA: TGTGCCAGCAGCCCGGGGGGGCCACGGGAGACCCAGTACTTC

J gene: TRBJ2-1
V gene: TRBV3-1
clone size: -
D gene: -
CDR3 protein: CASSQGVLVAAYNEQFF
CDR3 DNA: TGTGCCAGCAGCCAAGGGGTCTTGGTAGCGGCATACAATGAGCAGTTCTTC

J gene: TRBJ2-3
V gene: TRBV5-4
clone size: many
D gene: TRBD2
CDR3 protein: CASVPGGARSTDTQYF
CDR3 DNA: TGTGCCAGCGTACCCGGGGGGGCGCGAAGCACAGATACGCAGTATTTT

J gene: TRBJ2-7
V gene: TRBV7-9
clone size: -
D gene: -
CDR3 protein: CASSPGYYEQYF
CDR3 DNA: TGTGCCAGCAGCCCGGGCTACTACGAGCAGTACTTC

J gene: TRBJ2-2
V gene: TRBV12-5
clone size: many
D gene: -
CDR3 protein: CASGPQRTGELFF
CDR3 DNA: TGTGCTAGTGGTCCTCAGAGGACCGGGGAGCTGTTTTTT

J gene: TRBJ1-2
V gene: TRBV4-3
clone size: few
D gene: TRBD1
CDR3 protein: CASSQDLGQGIIGYGYTF
CDR3 DNA: TGCGCCAGCAGCCAAGATTTGGGACAGGGGATTATAGGGTATGGCTACACCTTC

J gene: TRBJ1-2
V gene: TRBV28
clone size: -
D gene: -
CDR3 protein: CASSFLGPGNYGYTF
CDR3 DNA: TGTGCCAGCAGTTTCCTGGGGCCGGGAAACTATGGCTACACCTTC

J gene: TRBJ1-2
V gene: TRBV7-2
clone size: many
D gene: -
CDR3 protein: CASSFGGGSGGYTF
CDR3 DNA: TGTGCCAGCAGCTTCGGCGGGGGCTCCGGTGGCTACACCTTC

J gene: TRBJ1-2
V gene: TRBV4-1
clone size: -
D gene: -
CDR3 protein: CASSQVGLANYGYTF
CDR3 DNA: TGCGCCAGCAGCCAAGTGGGGTTAGCTAACTATGGCTACACCTTC

J gene: TRBJ2-5
V gene: TRBV6-6
clone size: -
D gene: TRBD2
CDR3 protein: CASGLSGGGQTQYF
CDR3 DNA: TGTGCCAGCGGCCTCTCGGGGGGGGGGCAGACCCAGTACTTC

J gene: TRBJ2-6
V gene: TRBV4-3
clone size: -
D gene: TRBD1
CDR3 protein: CASSSRQGGSGANVLTF
CDR3 DNA: TGCGCCAGCAGCAGCCGACAGGGCGGCTCTGGGGCCAACGTCCTGACTTTC

J gene: TRBJ1-1
V gene: TRBV7-2
clone size: many
D gene: TRBD1
CDR3 protein: CASSLNRGNTEAFF
CDR3 DNA: TGTGCCAGCAGCTTGAACAGGGGGAACACTGAAGCTTTCTTT

J gene: TRBJ2-7
V gene: TRBV5-4
clone size: -
D gene: -
CDR3 protein: CASSLMWANEQYF
CDR3 DNA: TGTGCCAGCAGCTTGATGTGGGCCAACGAGCAGTACTTC

J gene: TRBJ2-6
V gene: TRBV28
clone size: -
D gene: -
CDR3 protein: CASTEDGSGANVLTF
CDR3 DNA: TGTGCCAGCACCGAGGACGGCTCTGGGGCCAACGTCCTGACTTTC

J gene: TRBJ1-2
V gene: TRBV12-5
clone size: -
D gene: -
CDR3 protein: CASGLGGRTFSYGYTF
CDR3 DNA: TGTGCTAGTGGTTTGGGAGGACGGACTTTTAGCTATGGCTACACCTTC

J gene: TRBJ2-4
V gene: TRBV12-3/TRBV12-4
clone size: -
D gene: TRBD2
CDR3 protein: CASQSGGAAKNIQYF
CDR3 DNA: TGTGCCAGCCAGAGCGGGGGGGCCGCCAAAAACATTCAGTACTTC

J gene: TRBJ2-5
V gene: TRBV6-5
clone size: -
D gene: -
CDR3 protein: CASSYGPQGNQETQYF
CDR3 DNA: TGTGCCAGCAGTTACGGGCCCCAGGGAAATCAAGAGACCCAGTACTTC

J gene: TRBJ2-7
V gene: TRBV9
clone size: few
D gene: -
CDR3 protein: CASSAFGGTIYEQYF
CDR3 DNA: TGTGCCAGCAGCGCCTTTGGGGGGACCATCTACGAGCAGTACTTC

J gene: TRBJ2-5
V gene: TRBV7-2
clone size: -
D gene: TRBD2
CDR3 protein: CASSFAGTSGRQETQYF
CDR3 DNA: TGTGCCAGCAGCTTCGCCGGGACTAGCGGTCGCCAAGAGACCCAGTACTTC

J gene: TRBJ1-1
V gene: TRBV25-1
clone size: many
D gene: TRBD1
CDR3 protein: CASDGQGGAEAFF
CDR3 DNA: TGTGCCAGTGACGGACAGGGAGGAGCTGAAGCTTTCTTT

J gene: TRBJ2-1
V gene: TRBV5-1
clone size: few
D gene: TRBD1
CDR3 protein: CASSSDRPYYNEQFF
CDR3 DNA: TGCGCCAGCAGCTCGGACAGGCCTTACTACAATGAGCAGTTCTTC

J gene: TRBJ1-1
V gene: TRBV9
clone size: -
D gene: -
CDR3 protein: CASSVVATQMNTEAFF
CDR3 DNA: TGTGCCAGCAGCGTAGTCGCTACCCAAATGAACACTGAAGCTTTCTTT

J gene: TRBJ1-2
V gene: TRBV12-3/TRBV12-4
clone size: many
D gene: TRBD1
CDR3 protein: CASRGQAGYTF
CDR3 DNA: TGTGCCAGCAGGGGACAGGCTGGCTACACCTTC

J gene: TRBJ2-2
V gene: TRBV7-3
clone size: many
D gene: -
CDR3 protein: CASSLNSGRELFF
CDR3 DNA: TGTGCCAGCAGCTTAAATTCGGGTAGAGAGCTGTTTTTT

J gene: TRBJ2-2
V gene: TRBV5-1
clone size: few
D gene: -
CDR3 protein: CASSFSLVQAGELFF
CDR3 DNA: TGCGCCAGCAGCTTCTCTTTGGTACAGGCCGGGGAGCTGTTTTTT

J gene: TRBJ1-1
V gene: TRBV5-1
clone size: few
D gene: TRBD1
CDR3 protein: CASSQEQGNLGAFF
CDR3 DNA: TGCGCCAGCAGCCAGGAACAGGGGAATCTTGGAGCTTTCTTT

J gene: TRBJ2-2
V gene: TRBV7-2
clone size: -
D gene: TRBD2
CDR3 protein: CASSSYPRAGGPHGELFF
CDR3 DNA: TGTGCCAGCAGCTCTTACCCGCGAGCGGGGGGGCCGCACGGGGAGCTGTTTTTT

J gene: TRBJ1-1
V gene: TRBV4-3
clone size: -
D gene: -
CDR3 protein: CASSPGWGSNTEAFF
CDR3 DNA: TGCGCCAGCAGCCCCGGTTGGGGCAGTAACACTGAAGCTTTCTTT

J gene: TRBJ1-2
V gene: TRBV5-1
clone size: -
D gene: TRBD1
CDR3 protein: CASSYASGGDGGYTF
CDR3 DNA: TGCGCCAGCAGCTATGCCTCAGGGGGCGATGGTGGCTACACCTTC

J gene: TRBJ2-5
V gene: TRBV7-3
clone size: few
D gene: -
CDR3 protein: CASSLSGTLGETQYF
CDR3 DNA: TGTGCCAGCAGCCTCTCCGGGACCCTGGGAGAGACCCAGTACTTC

J gene: TRBJ2-5
V gene: TRBV4-2
clone size: -
D gene: TRBD2
CDR3 protein: CASSQTQLAGGRSETQYF
CDR3 DNA: TGTGCCAGCAGCCAGACCCAGCTAGCGGGGGGGCGCTCGGAGACCCAGTACTTC

J gene: TRBJ2-5
V gene: TRBV7-2
clone size: few
D gene: -
CDR3 protein: CASSSLGGQETQYF
CDR3 DNA: TGTGCCAGCAGCTCTTTGGGAGGACAAGAGACCCAGTACTTC

J gene: TRBJ2-5
V gene: TRBV7-2
clone size: -
D gene: TRBD2
CDR3 protein: CASSLRAGGLQETQYF
CDR3 DNA: TGTGCCAGCAGCTTACGAGCGGGGGGGCTCCAAGAGACCCAGTACTTC

J gene: TRBJ2-2
V gene: TRBV24-1
clone size: many
D gene: -
CDR3 protein: CATGGEGGATGELFF
CDR3 DNA: TGTGCCACCGGCGGGGAAGGCGGCGCCACCGGGGAGCTGTTTTTT

J gene: TRBJ2-3
V gene: TRBV4-2
clone size: many
D gene: -
CDR3 protein: CASKYGGLYTDTQYF
CDR3 DNA: TGTGCCAGCAAGTACGGGGGGCTCTACACAGATACGCAGTATTTT

J gene: TRBJ2-5
V gene: TRBV7-9
clone size: few
D gene: -
CDR3 protein: CASSYTNGETQYF
CDR3 DNA: TGTGCCAGCAGCTATACTAATGGGGAGACCCAGTACTTC

J gene: TRBJ1-5
V gene: TRBV12-3/TRBV12-4
clone size: few
D gene: TRBD1
CDR3 protein: CASSLALDRGQPQHF
CDR3 DNA: TGTGCCAGCAGTTTAGCGCTGGACAGGGGTCAGCCCCAGCATTTT

J gene: TRBJ1-2
V gene: TRBV20-1
clone size: many
D gene: -
CDR3 protein: CSAIHRGVGYGYTF
CDR3 DNA: TGCAGTGCGATCCACCGAGGGGTTGGCTATGGCTACACCTTC

J gene: TRBJ2-3
V gene: TRBV7-7
clone size: -
D gene: -
CDR3 protein: CASSSSLPDTQYF
CDR3 DNA: TGTGCCAGCAGCTCCTCTCTCCCAGATACGCAGTATTTT

J gene: TRBJ2-4
V gene: TRBV5-6
clone size: -
D gene: -
CDR3 protein: CASSPGTRGAKNIQYF
CDR3 DNA: TGTGCCAGCAGCCCCGGGACTCGGGGGGCCAAAAACATTCAGTACTTC

J gene: TRBJ2-5
V gene: TRBV6-2/TRBV6-3
clone size: -
D gene: TRBD1
CDR3 protein: CASRKTGQETQYF
CDR3 DNA: TGTGCCAGCAGGAAGACAGGGCAAGAGACCCAGTACTTC

J gene: TRBJ1-5
V gene: TRBV29-1
clone size: -
D gene: -
CDR3 protein: CSVGEGTLDQPQHF
CDR3 DNA: TGCAGCGTTGGGGAGGGGACACTTGATCAGCCCCAGCATTTT

J gene: TRBJ2-1
V gene: TRBV5-1
clone size: -
D gene: TRBD2
CDR3 protein: CASSDLAGGLGSYNEQFF
CDR3 DNA: TGCGCCAGCAGTGACCTAGCGGGGGGTCTTGGCTCCTACAATGAGCAGTTCTTC

J gene: TRBJ2-3
V gene: TRBV4-2
clone size: many
D gene: TRBD2
CDR3 protein: CASSQESSGGADTQYF
CDR3 DNA: TGTGCCAGCAGCCAAGAGTCCAGCGGGGGGGCAGATACGCAGTATTTT

J gene: TRBJ1-1
V gene: TRBV5-1
clone size: many
D gene: TRBD1
CDR3 protein: CASSDGQGNTEAFF
CDR3 DNA: TGCGCCAGCAGCGACGGACAGGGGAACACTGAAGCTTTCTTT

J gene: TRBJ1-1
V gene: TRBV6-2/TRBV6-3
clone size: many
D gene: -
CDR3 protein: CASSYRLGSLSGTEAFF
CDR3 DNA: TGTGCCAGCAGTTACCGACTTGGGAGTCTAAGTGGCACTGAAGCTTTCTTT

J gene: TRBJ1-5
V gene: TRBV3-1
clone size: few
D gene: -
CDR3 protein: CASSQGFTYNQPQHF
CDR3 DNA: TGTGCCAGCAGCCAAGGGTTTACCTACAATCAGCCCCAGCATTTT

J gene: TRBJ2-7
V gene: TRBV27
clone size: few
D gene: -
CDR3 protein: CASSRSYQGPYYEQYF
CDR3 DNA: TGTGCCAGCAGTCGATCATACCAGGGTCCATACTACGAGCAGTACTTC

J gene: TRBJ2-5
V gene: TRBV5-1
clone size: -
D gene: TRBD1
CDR3 protein: CASSPGQGAEETQYF
CDR3 DNA: TGCGCCAGCAGCCCCGGACAGGGAGCAGAAGAGACCCAGTACTTC